The 26 T cell receptor beta chains listed next were all sequenced from one sample in a study of B cell selection in AIRE deficiency. The repertoire was sequenced with immunoSEQ multiplex PCR; TCRdb's copy has only in-frame clones and lacks some. The data hold under 30,000 clones, with around 95% observed a single time. CD4+CD127+ cells were sorted as the conventional CD4 T cells. Sequencing was done on a sample of CD4+CD127+ conventional T cells sorted from PBMCs. The receptors here all came from a human donor in good health.

This rearrangement joins TRBV5-1 to TRBJ2-7; TRBD1 aligns across 9 bases. J gave up 5 bases and V 4 bases, and 16 bases lay outside the gene matches. The germline V gene has CDR1 SGHRS and CDR2 YFSETQ. CDR3 length: 17 residues. The CDR3 loop is CASSVGNFGGQGHEQYF. The CDR3 coding sequence is TGCGCCAGCAGCGTAGGTAACTTTGGGGGACAGGGCCACGAGCAGTACTTC.

The chain links TRBV11-2 to TRBJ1-1; 8 bases map to TRBD1. V trimming: 5 bases; J trimming: 6 bases; junction bases outside the gene matches: 11. This CDR3 is built from 15 residues. Germline-derived CDR1 and CDR2 are SGHAT and FQNNGV. In DNA, the CDR3 is TGTGCCAGCAGCCCACCCGGACAGGGTAGGGCTGAAGCTTTCTTT. Translated, it gives CASSPPGQGRAEAFF. The entire variable domain, with the rest obtained from reference TRBV11-2 and TRBJ1-1, is as follows: EAGVAQSPRYKIIEKRQSVAFWCNPISGHATLYWYQQILGQGPKLLIQFQNNGVVDDSQLPKDRFSAERLKGVDSTLKIQPAKLEDSAVYLCASSPPGQGRAEAFFGQGTRLTVV.

V and J are TRBV27 and TRBJ2-7; the match to TRBD1 covers 7 bases. V lost 0 bases and J lost 3; bases outside the gene matches: 2. The V gene's germline CDR1 is MNHEY and CDR2 SMNVEV (reference sequence). This CDR3 is built from 14 residues. CDR3 amino acids: CASSLSRTGYEQYF. CDR3 sequence (DNA): TGTGCCAGCAGTTTATCCCGGACAGGCTACGAGCAGTACTTC.

The chain has TRBV18 and TRBJ2-7, with TRBD2 identical over 12 bases. CDR3 length: 16 residues. V was pared by 2 bases and J by 0 bases, with 2 bases of the junction left unmatched. In germline, CDR1 is KGHSH, CDR2 LQKENI. CDR3 nucleotide sequence: TGTGCCAGCTCACCAGAGACTAGCGGGGGCTCCTACGAGCAGTACTTC. Its protein is CASSPETSGGSYEQYF.

The chain employs TRBV5-1 and TRBJ2-7; 7 bases match TRBD1. This CDR3 contains 16 residues. CDR1 SGHRS and CDR2 YFSETQ come from the germline V gene. V lost 0 bases to trimming and J lost 2 bases; unmatched junction nucleotides: 8. The CDR3 coding sequence is TGCGCCAGCAGCTTGGGCCAGGGGGAAGCAACCTACGAGCAGTACTTC. This translates into CASSLGQGEATYEQYF.

This clone has a single count. This chain joins TRBV5-4 and TRBJ1-1; no clear D gene. Germline V gene lookup returns CDR1 SGHNT and CDR2 YYREEE (reference sequence). This CDR3 spans 18 amino acids. Trimming took 0 bases from V and 4 from J, leaving 22 bases between them. The CDR3 DNA follows: TGTGCCAGCAGCTTGGGGATTGGACGGGAGAAAAGAGTCACTGAAGCTTTCTTT. This sequence encodes CASSLGIGREKRVTEAFF.

The chain carries TRBV5-1 and TRBJ2-7, with 16 bases that match TRBD2. There are 15 residues in the CDR3. Germline assignment: CDR1 SGHRS and CDR2 YFSETQ. V shed 4 bases, J shed 4 bases, and the junction held 2 bases outside the gene matches. CDR3 amino acids: CASSMGLAGGYEQYF. Written as DNA, the CDR3 is TGCGCCAGCAGCATGGGACTAGCGGGGGGGTACGAGCAGTACTTC.

The chain links TRBV5-4 to TRBJ2-5; D is unclear. This CDR3 region has 12 residues. V dropped 0 bases and J dropped 4 bases, with 4 bases sitting between them. Germline V gene data show CDR1 as SGHNT and CDR2 as YYREEE (reference sequence). The CDR3 nucleotides are TGTGCCAGCAGCTTGGTTGGAGAGACCCAGTACTTC. Protein: CASSLVGETQYF.

V usage is TRBV11-2 and J usage is TRBJ2-7; 11 nucleotides align to TRBD1. CDR3 length equals 14 residues. Germline CDR1 is SGHAT and CDR2 is FQNNGV. The J segment lost 3 bases and the V segment lost 4 bases, leaving 2 bases of the junction unmatched. The CDR3 here is CASSSDRGLYEQYF. The CDR3 DNA is TGTGCCAGCAGCTCGGACAGGGGGCTCTACGAGCAGTACTTC. The full variable domain, completed using reference TRBV11-2 and TRBJ2-7, is EAGVAQSPRYKIIEKRQSVAFWCNPISGHATLYWYQQILGQGPKLLIQFQNNGVVDDSQLPKDRFSAERLKGVDSTLKIQPAKLEDSAVYLCASSSDRGLYEQYFGPGTRLTVT.

In its sample, this clone was seen once. This chain joins TRBV23-1 and TRBJ2-4; 7 positions agree with TRBD2. TRBV23-1 is an ORF, and what it does is uncertain. Losses at the gene ends were 6 bases for V and 7 bases for J; bases not matched to a gene: 9. CDR3 size: 14 residues. The CDR3 region has the DNA TGCGCCAGCAGCCACCCCGAGGGAGGGAACATTCAGTACTTC. It codes for CASSHPEGGNIQYF.

The chain couples TRBV4-2 to TRBJ2-1, with TRBD1 as a possible D gene (5 bases). CDR3 size: 15 residues. Germline V gives CDR1 LGHNA, CDR2 YNFKEQ. Trimming cost V 4 bases and J 4 bases, with 14 bases left between them. DNA for the CDR3: TGTGCCAGCAGCCCGCTGGGGCTTCTATACAATGAGCAGTTCTTC. It translates to CASSPLGLLYNEQFF.

The chain carries TRBV5-1 and TRBJ1-1, with TRBD1 as a possible D gene (5 bases). CDR3 length: 15 amino acids. Germline V lookup: CDR1 SGHRS, CDR2 YFSETQ. The ends were cut back, 3 bases at V and 3 bases at J, with 15 bases in the middle. CDR3 protein: CASSSGGGEDTEAFF. Here the CDR3 DNA reads TGCGCCAGCAGCTCAGGTGGGGGTGAGGACACTGAAGCTTTCTTT. Full variable domain (missing parts from reference TRBV5-1 and TRBJ1-1): KAGVTQTPRYLIKTRGQQVTLSCSPISGHRSVSWYQQTPGQGLQFLFEYFSETQRNKGNFPGRFSGRQFSNSRSEMNVSTLELGDSALYLCASSSGGGEDTEAFFGQGTRLTVV.

The chain combines TRBV2 with TRBJ2-5; tentatively, D is TRBD1 (7 bases). There are 14 residues in the CDR3. Looked up from germline, CDR1 is SNHLY and CDR2 is FYNNEI. The V end was cut by 2 bases, the J end by 5 bases, with 12 bases between. CDR3 loop: CASSEPGGWETQYF. The CDR3 DNA follows: TGTGCCAGCAGTGAACCAGGGGGGTGGGAGACCCAGTACTTC.

The chain joins TRBV7-5 to TRBJ1-2; the D call TRBD1 from the table was never checked on the DNA. TRBV7-5 has pseudogene status. The CDR3 sequence is 14 residues long. CDR3 DNA sequence: TGTGTCAGAAGCTTAGCATTTCCAGGATATGGCTACACCTTC. Protein sequence: CVRSLAFPGYGYTF.

The chain has TRBV5-4 and TRBJ1-2; D unclear. The CDR3 is 15 amino acids. Trimming cost V 0 bases and J 1 base, with 10 bases left between them. The germline V gene has CDR1 SGHNT and CDR2 YYREEE (reference sequence). The CDR3 loop is CASSLDPEVNYGYTF. Written as DNA, the CDR3 is TGTGCCAGCAGCTTGGACCCGGAGGTTAACTATGGCTACACCTTC.

The chain has TRBV7-6 and TRBJ1-1; D is unresolved. This CDR3 comprises 12 residues. V gave up 3 bases and J gave up 7 bases, with 9 bases separating them. The germline V gene has CDR1 SGHVS and CDR2 FNYEAQ. CDR3 amino acids: CASSFPRIEAFF. The DNA for the CDR3 is TGTGCCAGCAGCTTCCCCAGAATTGAAGCTTTCTTT. The full variable domain, in which reference TRBV7-6 and TRBJ1-1 provide the parts outside the CDR3, is GAGVSQSPRYKVTKRGQDVALRCDPISGHVSLYWYRQALGQGPEFLTYFNYEAQQDKSGLPNDRFSAERPEGSISTLTIQRTEQRDSAMYRCASSFPRIEAFFGQGTRLTVV.

This clone has only one observation. The V and J genes are TRBV30 and TRBJ1-3; D not resolved. The CDR3 spans 14 residues. V lost 3 bases and J lost 0, with 9 bases in between. Germline CDR1 GTSNPN, CDR2 SVGIG (reference sequence). The CDR3 reads CAWRSYRSGNTIYF. CDR3 DNA: TGTGCCTGGAGATCCTACCGCTCTGGAAACACCATATATTTT.

This sequence joins TRBV19 and TRBJ2-5; 12 bases align to TRBD2. J gave up 4 bases and V 5 bases, and 11 bases lay outside the gene matches. The CDR3 has 17 residues. Germline CDR1 and CDR2: LNHDA and SQIVND (reference sequence). CDR3 residues: CASSPPLAGGYGETQYF. For the CDR3, the DNA is TGTGCCAGTAGTCCCCCTCTAGCGGGGGGGTATGGAGAGACCCAGTACTTC.

This clone appeared once. The chain carries TRBV7-2 and TRBJ2-3, with TRBD1 identical over 9 bases. CDR1 and CDR2 (germline): SGHTA, FQGNSA. This CDR3 has 16 residues. J lost 5 bases, V lost 3 bases, and 9 bases had no gene match. The DNA for the CDR3 is TGTGCCAGCAGCTTCGGGGGACAGGGTTGGGGAGATACGCAGTATTTT. Residues: CASSFGGQGWGDTQYF.

The chain joins TRBV28 to TRBJ1-4, with D tentatively TRBD1 (5 bases). CDR1 and CDR2 from the germline V gene are MDHEN and SYDVKM. CDR3 length: 15 amino acids. V was trimmed by 3 bases and J by 8 bases, leaving 16 bases between them. CDR3 nucleotides: TGTGCCAGCAGTTTCCTGGGGACGGCAAGAGAAAAACTGTTTTTT. It encodes CASSFLGTAREKLFF.

The V gene is TRBV4-1, the J gene TRBJ2-3; D remains ambiguous. V was shortened by 4 bases and J by 5 bases, with 10 bases between the two germline ends. Germline values: CDR1 MGHRA, CDR2 YSYEKL. The CDR3 runs to 13 residues. The CDR3 nucleotides are TGCGCCAGCAGCCCGCTCTTGAGAGATACGCAGTATTTT. It is translated as CASSPLLRDTQYF.

The chain combines TRBV15 with TRBJ1-3, with D possibly being TRBD1 (6 bases). CDR3 length equals 16 residues. The V end was cut by 1 base, the J end by 4 bases, with 14 bases between. Germline V gene lookup returns CDR1 LNHNV and CDR2 YYDKDF (reference sequence). Here the CDR3 reads CATSRGKGVSGNTIYF. The CDR3 DNA sequence: TGTGCCACCAGCAGAGGGAAGGGGGTATCCGGAAACACCATATATTTT.

The V and J genes are TRBV30 and TRBJ2-1; the match to TRBD2 covers 9 bases. The germline gives CDR1 GTSNPN, CDR2 SVGIG (reference sequence). This CDR3 has 15 residues. With 5 bases clipped from V and 8 bases from J, the junction kept 13 bases outside the gene matches. The CDR3 DNA follows: TGTGCCTGGGGGCTTGGGCTAGCGGGAAGGGATGAGCAGTTCTTC. Its translation is CAWGLGLAGRDEQFF.

The V and J genes are TRBV7-2 and TRBJ1-3; D gene uncertain. The CDR3 consists of 14 residues. The germline V and J ends were trimmed by 2 bases and 8 bases, with 13 bases remaining between them. The germline gives CDR1 SGHTA, CDR2 FQGNSA. CDR3 DNA sequence: TGTGCCAGCAGCTTAAATGCTCTGGAAGACACCATATATTTT. It is translated as CASSLNALEDTIYF.

This sequence joins TRBV6-5 and TRBJ1-2, with D unresolved. Trimming removed 0 bases from V and 4 bases from J, with 9 bases in between. Germline V gene data show CDR1 as MNHEY and CDR2 as SVGAGI. This CDR3 is built from 14 residues. In DNA form, the CDR3 reads TGTGCCAGCAGTTACTCGAGGCAGATCTATGGCTACACCTTC. Its protein product is CASSYSRQIYGYTF.

The V and J genes are TRBV6-1 and TRBJ2-7; D is ambiguous. V was trimmed by 9 bases and J by 4 bases, leaving 4 bases between them. Per germline, CDR1 MNHNS and CDR2 SASEGT. The CDR3 spans 9 residues. The CDR3 nucleotides are TGTGCCAGACTTTACGAGCAGTACTTC. Translating gives CARLYEQYF.